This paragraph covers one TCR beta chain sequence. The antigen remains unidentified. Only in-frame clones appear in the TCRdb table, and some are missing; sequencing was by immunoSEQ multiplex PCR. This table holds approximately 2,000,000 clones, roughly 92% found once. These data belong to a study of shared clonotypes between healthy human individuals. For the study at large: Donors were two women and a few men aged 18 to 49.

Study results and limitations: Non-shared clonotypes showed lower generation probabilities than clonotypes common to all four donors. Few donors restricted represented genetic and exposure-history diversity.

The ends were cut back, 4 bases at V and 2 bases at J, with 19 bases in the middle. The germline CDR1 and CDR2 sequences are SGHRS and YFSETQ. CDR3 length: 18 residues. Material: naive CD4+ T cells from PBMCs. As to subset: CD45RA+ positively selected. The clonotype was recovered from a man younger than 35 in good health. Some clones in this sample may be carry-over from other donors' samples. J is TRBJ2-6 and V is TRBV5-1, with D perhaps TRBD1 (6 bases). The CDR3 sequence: CASSPRDNGSPGANVLTF. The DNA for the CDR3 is TGCGCCAGCAGCCCCCGGGACAACGGTTCCCCTGGGGCCAACGTCCTGACTTTC.